This is a list of T cell receptor beta chains from one sample in a study of blood T cells in healthy people across ages. TCRdb re-derived calls from the 5' RACE reads in MiXCR, one entry per CDR3 protein. The sample includes over 950,000 distinct CDR3 sequences, around two fifths seen only once; the top ten take about an eighth. Sequencing was performed on blood. The receptors stem from a man between 18 and 35 years old in good health. CDR3s include the opening cysteine and the closing phenylalanine or tryptophan. Each record gives: V gene, clone size, D gene, J gene, CDR3 DNA, CDR3 protein. The D gene is left open where the match is weak. Not all rows give a size; the values are once, few, many and, for expanded clones, a class.

v_call: TRBV20-1; clone_size: -; d_call: -; j_call: TRBJ2-1; cdr3_nt: TGCAGTGCCATAGCGGAGTCTTCCTACAATGAGCAGTTCTTC; cdr3_aa: CSAIAESSYNEQFF
v_call: TRBV14; clone_size: -; d_call: TRBD1; j_call: TRBJ1-2; cdr3_nt: TGTGCCAGCAGCCAGGCGACAGGGTGGGGTTGCGGCTACACCTTC; cdr3_aa: CASSQATGWGCGYTF
v_call: TRBV7-2; clone_size: -; d_call: -; j_call: TRBJ2-5; cdr3_nt: TGTGCCAGCAGCCCCGGGCCGTGGGAGACCCAGTACTTC; cdr3_aa: CASSPGPWETQYF
v_call: TRBV6-1; clone_size: few; d_call: -; j_call: TRBJ2-1; cdr3_nt: TGTGCCAGCAGCTTCTATGAGCAGTTCTTC; cdr3_aa: CASSFYEQFF
v_call: TRBV30; clone_size: once; d_call: -; j_call: TRBJ2-1; cdr3_nt: TGTGCCTGGATCCCGGGACGTCTGAGAAATGAGCAGTTCTTC; cdr3_aa: CAWIPGRLRNEQFF
v_call: TRBV6-2/TRBV6-3; clone_size: -; d_call: -; j_call: TRBJ1-1; cdr3_nt: TGTGCCAGCAGTCCGCCTACGACAGGGAACACTGAAGCTTTCTTT; cdr3_aa: CASSPPTTGNTEAFF
v_call: TRBV7-9; clone_size: many; d_call: -; j_call: TRBJ1-2; cdr3_nt: TGTGCCAGCAGCCCCGGAGTCACCTATGGCTACACCTTC; cdr3_aa: CASSPGVTYGYTF
v_call: TRBV20-1; clone_size: -; d_call: -; j_call: TRBJ1-1; cdr3_nt: TGCAGTGCTAGAGACCCCCACTTGAACACTGAAGCTTTCTTT; cdr3_aa: CSARDPHLNTEAFF
v_call: TRBV20-1; clone_size: -; d_call: -; j_call: TRBJ1-4; cdr3_nt: TGCAGTGCTCGGAACCCTCTCAGGGGCGGTGGGGAGAGAAATGAAAAACTGTTTTTT; cdr3_aa: CSARNPLRGGGERNEKLFF
v_call: TRBV4-2; clone_size: few; d_call: TRBD1; j_call: TRBJ1-5; cdr3_nt: TGTGCCAGCAGCCCCACAGGGGGGTATAGCAATCAGCCCCAGCATTTT; cdr3_aa: CASSPTGGYSNQPQHF
v_call: TRBV12-3/TRBV12-4; clone_size: few; d_call: -; j_call: TRBJ1-1; cdr3_nt: TGTGCCAGCAGTCCTCGACAGGTCGGGAACACTGAAGCTTTCTTT; cdr3_aa: CASSPRQVGNTEAFF
v_call: TRBV20-1; clone_size: few; d_call: -; j_call: TRBJ2-3; cdr3_nt: TGCAGTGCTTCGACGGCGGGGGCCGTCACAGATACGCAGTATTTT; cdr3_aa: CSASTAGAVTDTQYF
v_call: TRBV4-2; clone_size: few; d_call: -; j_call: TRBJ2-3; cdr3_nt: TGTGCCAGCAGCCGAGAGGACTACAGCACAGATACGCAGTATTTT; cdr3_aa: CASSREDYSTDTQYF
v_call: TRBV12-3/TRBV12-4; clone_size: -; d_call: TRBD1; j_call: TRBJ1-1; cdr3_nt: TGCGCCAGCACCCCCGCAGGGGGAGGTACTGAAGCTTTCTTT; cdr3_aa: CASTPAGGGTEAFF
v_call: TRBV28; clone_size: -; d_call: -; j_call: TRBJ2-1; cdr3_nt: TGTGCCAGCAGTTTATCCGGGCACCGTGGAGACTACAATGAGCAGTTCTTC; cdr3_aa: CASSLSGHRGDYNEQFF
v_call: TRBV20-1; clone_size: -; d_call: TRBD1; j_call: TRBJ1-2; cdr3_nt: TGCAGTGCTAGAGCGACAGGGGACCCTGGCTACACCTTC; cdr3_aa: CSARATGDPGYTF
v_call: TRBV5-1; clone_size: few; d_call: TRBD2; j_call: TRBJ2-7; cdr3_nt: TGCGCCAGCAGCCCCTGGACTAGCGGGGGGCAGATGACTAGAGAGCAGTACTTC; cdr3_aa: CASSPWTSGGQMTREQYF
v_call: TRBV7-3; clone_size: -; d_call: TRBD2; j_call: TRBJ2-1; cdr3_nt: TGTGCCAGCAGCCCGAGGGGTGGACTAGTTACGGTTGAGCAGTTCTTC; cdr3_aa: CASSPRGGLVTVEQFF
v_call: TRBV20-1; clone_size: -; d_call: TRBD1; j_call: TRBJ1-2; cdr3_nt: TGCAGTGCTAGGGATATCGACAGGGGCGCAGCTAACTATGGCTACACCTTC; cdr3_aa: CSARDIDRGAANYGYTF
v_call: TRBV29-1; clone_size: -; d_call: TRBD1; j_call: TRBJ1-2; cdr3_nt: TGCAGCGCTCGCCTCGGGACAGGGGGCAGAGTCTATGGCTACACCTTC; cdr3_aa: CSARLGTGGRVYGYTF
v_call: TRBV29-1; clone_size: few; d_call: -; j_call: TRBJ1-1; cdr3_nt: TGCAGCGCTATCCCGAACACTGAAGCTTTCTTT; cdr3_aa: CSAIPNTEAFF
v_call: TRBV7-9; clone_size: once; d_call: TRBD1; j_call: TRBJ2-1; cdr3_nt: TGTGCCAGCAGCTTAGCCGGGACAGGGGCAAATGCGCAGTTCTTC; cdr3_aa: CASSLAGTGANAQFF
v_call: TRBV7-2; clone_size: -; d_call: -; j_call: TRBJ2-1; cdr3_nt: TGTGCCAGCAGCTCGCGGACTGTCAATGAGCAGTTCTTC; cdr3_aa: CASSSRTVNEQFF
v_call: TRBV10-3; clone_size: -; d_call: TRBD1; j_call: TRBJ1-5; cdr3_nt: TGTGCCATCAGTGGGACGAGGACAGGGGATCAGCCCCAGCATTTT; cdr3_aa: CAISGTRTGDQPQHF
v_call: TRBV12-3/TRBV12-4; clone_size: -; d_call: -; j_call: TRBJ2-1; cdr3_nt: TGTGCCAGCAGCCAGGACAGTAACGTCGGGTTCTTC; cdr3_aa: CASSQDSNVGFF
v_call: TRBV11-3; clone_size: -; d_call: TRBD1; j_call: TRBJ2-2; cdr3_nt: TGTGCCAGCAGCTTAGGATCGGGACAGGGGGAGAGTACCGGGGAGCTGTTTTTT; cdr3_aa: CASSLGSGQGESTGELFF
v_call: TRBV7-9; clone_size: few; d_call: TRBD1; j_call: TRBJ2-1; cdr3_nt: TGTGCCAGCAGCCTTGGACAGGGGGCGGCGTATGAGCAGTTCTTC; cdr3_aa: CASSLGQGAAYEQFF
v_call: TRBV20-1; clone_size: -; d_call: -; j_call: TRBJ2-7; cdr3_nt: TGCAGTGCTAAAGACAACACCCCCTACAATGAGCAGTACTTC; cdr3_aa: CSAKDNTPYNEQYF
v_call: TRBV20-1; clone_size: -; d_call: -; j_call: TRBJ1-2; cdr3_nt: TGCAGTGCTGCGACAGCAGCTAACTATGGCTACACCTTC; cdr3_aa: CSAATAANYGYTF
v_call: TRBV15; clone_size: -; d_call: -; j_call: TRBJ2-1; cdr3_nt: TGTGCCACCAGCAGACCCTCCAAAGGGACTTATCTTTACAATGAGCAGTTCTTC; cdr3_aa: CATSRPSKGTYLYNEQFF
v_call: TRBV3-1; clone_size: -; d_call: -; j_call: TRBJ2-5; cdr3_nt: TGTGCCAGCAGCCAAGACGTTCGTGCAGGCACCCAAGAGACCCAGTACTTC; cdr3_aa: CASSQDVRAGTQETQYF
v_call: TRBV5-1; clone_size: few; d_call: TRBD1; j_call: TRBJ2-2; cdr3_nt: TGCGCCAGCTTCCCGGGACAGGGCTCCACCGGGGAGCTGTTTTTT; cdr3_aa: CASFPGQGSTGELFF
v_call: TRBV7-2; clone_size: -; d_call: -; j_call: TRBJ1-2; cdr3_nt: TGTGCCAGCAGCTTAGCCGGGACGGCTCCGACTACGGGCTATGGCTACACCTTC; cdr3_aa: CASSLAGTAPTTGYGYTF
v_call: TRBV5-1; clone_size: -; d_call: TRBD2; j_call: TRBJ2-1; cdr3_nt: TGCGCCAGCAGCTGGGAAGCGGGGGGGTACAATGAGCAGTTCTTC; cdr3_aa: CASSWEAGGYNEQFF